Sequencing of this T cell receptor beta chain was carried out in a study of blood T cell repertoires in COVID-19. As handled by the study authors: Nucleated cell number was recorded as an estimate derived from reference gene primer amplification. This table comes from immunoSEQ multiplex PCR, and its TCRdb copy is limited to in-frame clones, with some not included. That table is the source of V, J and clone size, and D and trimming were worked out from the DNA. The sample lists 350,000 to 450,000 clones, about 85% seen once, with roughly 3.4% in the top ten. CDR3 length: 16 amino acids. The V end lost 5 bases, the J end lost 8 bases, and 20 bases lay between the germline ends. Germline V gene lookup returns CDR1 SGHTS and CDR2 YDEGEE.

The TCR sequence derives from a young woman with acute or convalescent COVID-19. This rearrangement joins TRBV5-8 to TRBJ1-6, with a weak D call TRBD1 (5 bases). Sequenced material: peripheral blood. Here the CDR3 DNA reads TGTGCCAGCAGTCCGGAGACAGTCCCGTCGGATTCACCCCTCCACTTT. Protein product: CASSPETVPSDSPLHF.